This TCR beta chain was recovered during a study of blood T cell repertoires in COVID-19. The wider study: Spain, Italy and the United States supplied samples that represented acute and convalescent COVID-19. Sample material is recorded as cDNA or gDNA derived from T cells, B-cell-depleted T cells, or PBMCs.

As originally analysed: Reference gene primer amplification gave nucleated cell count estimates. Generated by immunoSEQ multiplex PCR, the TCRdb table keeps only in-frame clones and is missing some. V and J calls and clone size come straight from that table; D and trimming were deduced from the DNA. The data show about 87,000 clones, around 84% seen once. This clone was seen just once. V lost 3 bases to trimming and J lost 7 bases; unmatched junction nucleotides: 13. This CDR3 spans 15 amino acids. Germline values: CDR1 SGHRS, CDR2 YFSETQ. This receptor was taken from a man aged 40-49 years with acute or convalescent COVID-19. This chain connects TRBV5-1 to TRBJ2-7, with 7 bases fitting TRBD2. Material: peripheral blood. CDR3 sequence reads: CASSSPKGGVWEQYF. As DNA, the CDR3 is TGCGCCAGCAGCTCCCCAAAGGGAGGGGTGTGGGAGCAGTACTTC. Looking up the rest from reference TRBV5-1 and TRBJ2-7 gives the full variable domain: KAGVTQTPRYLIKTRGQQVTLSCSPISGHRSVSWYQQTPGQGLQFLFEYFSETQRNKGNFPGRFSGRQFSNSRSEMNVSTLELGDSALYLCASSSPKGGVWEQYFGPGTRLTVT.